This TCR beta chain was recovered during a study of shared clonotypes between healthy human individuals. From germline, CDR1 is SGHNT and CDR2 YYREEE (reference sequence). Trimming left V 4 bases short and J 0 bases short, with 12 bases between. This CDR3 contains 15 residues. Assay used: immunoSEQ multiplex PCR; TCRdb lists only in-frame clones, some missing. The profile shows 850,000 to 1,200,000 clones, around four fifths of them singletons. Study outcomes and limitations: Clonotypes shared by all four sorted-subset donors had higher generation probabilities than non-shared clonotypes.

The table lists this clone with a few counts. Its antigen is still unknown. Other DNA sequences in this sample translate to the same CDR3. The J gene is TRBJ2-3, the V gene TRBV5-4, with D possibly matching TRBD1 (6 bases). This sequence was found in a man between 18 and 29 years old in good health. The sequencing sample was made of memory CD4+ T cells sorted from blood. Sample subset: CD45RA-negative fraction. CDR3 region: CASSLDRWSTDTQYF. The CDR3 bases are TGTGCCAGCAGCCTTGACAGGTGGAGCACAGATACGCAGTATTTT. The whole variable domain, filled in from reference TRBV5-4 and TRBJ2-3, reads ETGVTQSPTHLIKTRGQQVTLRCSSQSGHNTVSWYQQALGQGPQFIFQYYREEENGRGNFPPRFSGLQFPNYSSELNVNALELDDSALYLCASSLDRWSTDTQYFGPGTRLTVL.